This section outlines one TCR beta chain sequence together with its context. Many counts were recorded for this clonotype. Its antigen has not been determined. Base qualities are not recorded, but no much larger clone differs from it by a single base. Amplification of TCR beta CDR3 regions was carried out from RNA transcripts. The TCR CDR3 was subjected to a first round of RT-PCR using the HTBI primer set and the Qiagen OneStep RT-PCR kit. A second multiplex PCR round built the libraries, followed by size selection and purification. Paired-end sequencing of the libraries was performed with 100 bp reads on an Illumina HiSeq2000. As for the authors' bioinformatics: Raw data were processed with SOAPnuke, discarding reads with adapters, uncalled bases, mean Phred below 15, or no exact constant-primer or identifier match. High-quality paired reads were merged with COPE v1.2.5, and unique nucleotide sequences were defined as clonotypes. MiTCR v1.1 was used to align the clonotypes against IMGT TRBV, TRBD and TRBJ reference segments. The analysis included only V-J combinations with a frequency above 0.0001, which together covered more than 99% of the repertoires. A TCS score was defined as the ratio between F50 (clonal expansion) and ExV (chaos), using BLOSUM62-based TCRdist between CDR3 peptides within each V-J. Welch's t-statistics and random forest reduced around 520 V-J features to about 13, which were used in a naive Bayes classifier (R e1071). TCRdb reanalyzed the raw reads on its own, using fastp at Q25 for trimming and MiXCR for clone calling, and kept in-frame beta chains. CDR3 protein duplicates are merged, each entry listing the most common genes and DNA. The V and J calls and clone size come from TCRdb's table, not from the authors' own analysis. This sample has over 300,000 distinct CDR3 sequences in its table, and roughly 14% of those were observed once. The top ten clones comprise approximately 9.9% of the sample.

CDR3 length: 15 amino acids, cysteine to phenylalanine. The only DNA kept is the CDR3, 45 bases in frame from the first base. CDR1 and CDR2 (PRHDT, FYEKMQ) derive from the germline V gene (reference sequence). From V the trimming removes 5 bases and from J it removes 7 bases, while the gene matches leave 11 bases of the junction unaccounted for. This sample stems from a study of T cells in Graves' hyperthyroidism and ophthalmopathy (dated by TCRdb to between 2018 and 2021). Describing the broader study: Peripheral blood samples were taken at initial diagnosis, before any treatment was given. To identify distinguishing TCR V-J signatures, a discovery cohort of about a hundred patients was used, comprising approximately 40 with Graves' ophthalmopathy and some 60 with stable Graves' hyperthyroidism. Prospective prediction of ophthalmopathy was tested in an independent validation cohort consisting of 18 hyperthyroidism patients and 15 to 17 patients who later progressed to ophthalmopathy. The 75 to 100 discovery patients were randomly split 7:3 into training and test sets. In addition, the study compared T-cell repertoires in thyroid tissue and in blood from six Graves' hyperthyroidism patients. Following sampling, methimazole starting at 30 mg daily was given to hyperthyroidism patients, and high-dose intravenous methylprednisolone was given to ophthalmopathy patients. TCR Vbeta CDR3 sequencing of some 140 peripheral blood samples (over 40 ophthalmopathy, around 80 hyperthyroidism and roughly 17 progressor patients) is reported in the paper. Paper-wide results and their limitations: In validation, the model predicted progression to ophthalmopathy a median of roughly 6.2 months before onset, with about 71% sensitivity and 72.22% specificity. Blood samples also contained most of the expanded thyroid clonotypes (frequency above 0.001), which suggests that blood repertoires may reflect thyroid immune responses. Sample size was not statistically predetermined, and blinding of investigators to group allocation was not performed. A model built on a 13 V-J signature distinguished ophthalmopathy from stable hyperthyroidism, reaching about 88% sensitivity and under 84% specificity in cross-validation and 80%/75% in testing.

Stable Graves' hyperthyroidism was defined as the absence of progression to ophthalmopathy over 18 months of follow-up. The hyperthyroidism patients were between 18 and 65 years old and newly diagnosed, with a disease duration of less than 2 months. Any patient with an uncontrolled infection, another autoimmune disease, pregnancy or lactation was excluded. Clinical symptoms, serum thyroxine and TRAb, thyroid ultrasound, and orbital computed tomography formed the basis for the diagnoses. PBMCs were separated from over 9 ml of fresh peripheral blood using Ficoll-Paque density gradient centrifugation. Total RNA was extracted with Trizol reagent, and quality was checked on an Agilent 2100 Bioanalyzer.

The TCR comes from a woman in her sixties with Graves' hyperthyroidism. This sequence uses TRBV13 and TRBJ2-7; TRBD2 aligns with 10 central bases. The specimen was blood. The base sequence is TGTGCCAGCAGCCCTTCCGGGACTAGCGACGGTGAGCAGTACTTC. Its protein reads: CASSPSGTSDGEQYF.